This T cell receptor beta chain was identified in a study of T cell changes during pregnancy in multiple sclerosis (dated by TCRdb to between 2018 and 2020). For the study in its entirety: Changes in the T cell repertoire over the course of pregnancy were examined in this study in women with multiple sclerosis.

Receptors were amplified or captured by the immunoSEQ multiplex PCR assay. Entries here come from immuneACCESS through TCRdb and include only in-frame sequences with V and J called. Some clones fail to appear in such tables; in the studies checked, an unresolved V gene covers under half of the shortfall, and the cause of the remainder is unknown. The sample profile shows tens of thousands of clones; over 90% of them were found once. Clones ranked in the top ten supply about 0.8% of the sample. CDR3 length: 14 amino acids, cysteine to phenylalanine. Only the CDR3 DNA is retained, 42 bases long and in frame from the first base. Sequences LNHDA (CDR1) and SQIVND (CDR2) are obtained from the germline V gene (reference sequence). Relative to germline, V is 4 bases shorter and J is 3 bases shorter, with 12 bases between their ends. A remark on this clone: The target of this receptor is not known. Base qualities were left out, and no much larger clone turns up one base away.

Sequencing was performed on peripheral blood, taken in the third trimester of pregnancy. The chain links TRBV19 with TRBJ2-5, and TRBD1 may be the D gene, going by 6 matching bases. This receptor was taken from a female donor with multiple sclerosis, enrolled in a pregnancy study. The nucleotides read TGTGCCAGTAGTAACCAGGGGATCGAAGAGACCCAGTACTTC. This sequence encodes CASSNQGIEETQYF.